These 8 T cell receptor beta chains share one sample of origin, sequenced in a study of type 1 regulatory T cells. Their cognate antigens are unknown. TCRdb re-called the reads with MiXCR, one entry per CDR3 protein. The sample has approximately 72,000 distinct CDR3 sequences, around 68% seen once. Sequencing was done on a sample of cultured T cells, either the whole culture or a sorted T cell fraction (not recorded which). Regarding subset: Tr1-enriched cell product generated in vitro against host alloantigens. The receptors come from a human donor in good health.

This chain joins TRBV20-1 and TRBJ2-2; 11 positions match TRBD2. Germline V gene lookup returns CDR1 DFQATT and CDR2 SNEGSKA (reference sequence). The CDR3 is 17 amino acids. The junction had 13 bases not matched to a gene; V was cut back by 6 bases and J by 4 bases. The CDR3 loop is CSARGNSGRGRTGELFF. In nucleotides, the CDR3 is TGCAGTGCCCGAGGGAATAGCGGGAGGGGTCGCACCGGGGAGCTGTTTTTT.

The rearrangement links TRBV20-1 to TRBJ2-7; 12 positions match TRBD2. The trim removed 2 bases at V and 5 bases at J, leaving 7 bases unmatched. This CDR3 contains 15 residues. The V gene's germline CDR1 is DFQATT and CDR2 SNEGSKA (reference sequence). The CDR3 sequence is CSARLSTSGSHEQYF. The CDR3 DNA reads as TGCAGTGCTAGACTATCGACTAGCGGGAGTCACGAGCAGTACTTC.

This chain uses TRBV29-1 with TRBJ1-5; 8 positions agree with TRBD1. Per the germline V gene, CDR1 is SQVTM and CDR2 is ANQGSEA. The CDR3 loop spans 13 amino acids. V lost 7 bases, J lost 4 bases, and 6 bases stayed unmatched. The CDR3 loop is CSGSQGGNQPQHF. The CDR3 region has the DNA TGCAGCGGATCACAGGGGGGTAATCAGCCCCAGCATTTT.

The chain is built from TRBV7-2 and TRBJ2-3; D uncertain. The CDR3 consists of 14 residues. Germline assignment: CDR1 SGHTA and CDR2 FQGNSA. V gave up 5 bases and J gave up 1 base, with 10 bases separating them. This chain's CDR3 is CASSPNRGTDTQYF. Written as DNA, the CDR3 is TGTGCCAGCAGCCCGAACCGGGGCACAGATACGCAGTATTTT.

This clonotype was seen a handful of times. The genes are TRBV20-1 and TRBJ2-3, with 7 bases aligning to TRBD2. This CDR3 has 14 residues. Per germline, CDR1 DFQATT and CDR2 SNEGSKA (reference sequence). V trimming: 6 bases; J trimming: 2 bases; junction bases outside the gene matches: 8. CDR3: CSALADLNTDTQYF. CDR3 bases: TGCAGTGCCCTAGCGGACTTAAACACAGATACGCAGTATTTT.

The chain has TRBV5-1 and TRBJ2-7; D possibly corresponds to TRBD1 (6 bases). CDR1 is SGHRS and CDR2 is YFSETQ in the germline V gene. V lost 4 bases, J lost 1 base, and 9 bases lay in between. This CDR3 spans 13 amino acids. The CDR3 region has the DNA TGCGCCAGCAGCCTCGGACAGTCCTACGAGCAGTACTTC. It codes for CASSLGQSYEQYF.

The chain is built from TRBV10-2 and TRBJ1-5, with 9 bases fitting TRBD1. The germline V gene encodes CDR1 WSHSY and CDR2 SAAADI. This CDR3 contains 13 residues. The trim removed 8 bases at V and 4 bases at J, leaving 3 bases unmatched. As DNA, the CDR3 is TGCGCCAGCCAAGGACAGGGGAATCAGCCCCAGCATTTT. Translating gives CASQGQGNQPQHF.

This sequence joins TRBV28 and TRBJ2-7; D may be TRBD2 (6 bases). Germline-derived CDR1 and CDR2 are MDHEN and SYDVKM. Trimming left V 6 bases short and J 4 bases short, with 16 bases between. The CDR3 consists of 14 residues. CDR3 sequence: CASSGGLQLYEQYF. The CDR3 coding sequence is TGTGCCAGCAGCGGGGGACTTCAGCTTTACGAGCAGTACTTC.